Listed below are T cell receptor beta chains from one sample, sequenced in a study of blood T cell repertoires in COVID-19. The repertoire was sequenced with immunoSEQ multiplex PCR; TCRdb's copy has only in-frame clones and lacks some. The sample holds about 90,000 clones; approximately 90% are singletons and the top ten take less than 2.5%. The sequenced sample consisted of peripheral blood. All receptors come from a human donor with active COVID-19. The donor label of this sample is uncertain. The conserved cysteine and the conserved F or W are not part of the CDR3 here.

V gene	J gene	CDR3 protein
TRBV9	TRBJ2-3	ASSVQPGLAEKDTQY
TRBV6-2/TRBV6-3	TRBJ1-5	ASSFRAYSNQPQH
TRBV7-2	TRBJ2-1	ASSLTRAGGPNEQF
TRBV5-4	TRBJ2-4	ASSGGAGSVAKNIQY
TRBV4-2	TRBJ1-5	ASSQDQGVNQPQH
TRBV4-1	TRBJ2-7	ASSLTGSGAYEQY
TRBV7-6	TRBJ2-5	ASSQQGLAGGPDEKETQY
TRBV21-1	TRBJ2-1	ASSKTSGGVSYNEQF
TRBV3-1/TRBV3-2	TRBJ2-7	ASSSQAGVRIYEQY
TRBV4-1	TRBJ1-3	ASSQDSSGNTIY
TRBV7-2	TRBJ2-2	ASCQGTGVGELF
TRBV2	TRBJ2-7	ASSGTGEEVSYEQY
TRBV11-2	TRBJ1-1	ASSLDREGWSEAF
TRBV5-1	TRBJ1-1	ASSLDSNTEAF
TRBV3-1/TRBV3-2	TRBJ1-2	ASSNREVGGYT
TRBV19	TRBJ2-7	ASSIQDSSYEQY
TRBV6-5	TRBJ2-3	ASSSGQGGDTQY